The present T cell receptor (beta chain) was sequenced within a study of blood T cells in healthy people across ages. The V gene lost 2 bases and the J gene lost 6 bases, with 21 bases spanning the gap. Germline CDR1 MNHNS, CDR2 SASEGT. This CDR3 region has 17 residues. A second PCR, run for about 7 to 12 cycles, used a sample-barcoded 5' primer plus a J-beta primer mix. TCRdb reprocessed the 5' RACE reads with MiXCR, giving one entry per CDR3 protein. Of approximately 700,000 distinct CDR3 sequences detected, 32% appear once; the ten largest clones hold roughly 15%. The receptor comes from a woman older than 75 in good health. The chain is built from TRBV6-1 and TRBJ2-3; a weak D match, TRBD1 (7 bases). Sample: blood. The CDR3 DNA sequence: TGTGCCAGCAGTGAAATTCGGCTCCAGGGGGGCCAGGATACGCAGTATTTT. Translated: CASSEIRLQGGQDTQYF.